Described below is a single TCR beta chain sequence and its context. Its antigen is undetermined. Collection yielded under 3 ml of blood per donor. The data belong to a study of monozygotic twins with inflammatory bowel disease. UMIs containing a 6-nucleotide sample barcode were added via template switching. TCRdb reworked the 5' RACE reads into one entry per CDR3 protein, no DNA. The ten top clones account for approximately 5.4%, within a sample of more than 300,000 distinct CDR3 sequences. Whole-study findings and limits: It was in IBD patients that TCRbeta diversity (inverse Simpson) was lower than in healthy co-twins.

The germline V gene has CDR1 MGHDK and CDR2 SYGVNS. The CDR3 length is 15 residues. The material sequenced was blood. The V gene is TRBV25-1, the J gene TRBJ2-2; TCRdb's D call of TRBD1 is untestable without DNA. The source is a human donor with ulcerative colitis or Crohn's disease, or a healthy co-twin of an affected twin (not recorded which). CDR3: CASSVQPQGSGELFF.